A selection of T cell receptor beta chains follows, all from one sample in a study of radiation and T cells in renal cell carcinoma. The repertoire was sequenced with immunoSEQ multiplex PCR; TCRdb's copy has only in-frame clones and lacks some. This table holds fewer than 80,000 clones, around four fifths found once. The specimen comprised blood, sampled from a patient whose treatment included radiotherapy and nephrectomy. Receptors were obtained from an older woman with renal cell carcinoma. Each CDR3 is given with its conserved first and last residue. Fields, in order: V gene, D gene, J gene, CDR3 protein. D genes are given only for firm matches.

V gene: TRBV5-5; D gene: -; J gene: TRBJ1-2; CDR3 protein: CASSHGTQTNYGYTF
V gene: TRBV7-3; D gene: TRBD2; J gene: TRBJ2-3; CDR3 protein: CASSRTGGPTDTQYF
V gene: TRBV27; D gene: TRBD2; J gene: TRBJ2-4; CDR3 protein: CASSLDSPPGLVNQYF
V gene: TRBV9; D gene: -; J gene: TRBJ2-5; CDR3 protein: CASSVGGEETQYF
V gene: TRBV30; D gene: TRBD1; J gene: TRBJ2-7; CDR3 protein: CASGQGAREQYF
V gene: TRBV4-1; D gene: TRBD1; J gene: TRBJ2-5; CDR3 protein: CASSPRSRGLQETQYF
V gene: TRBV19; D gene: -; J gene: TRBJ1-1; CDR3 protein: CASSMAGQMNTEAFF
V gene: TRBV5-1; D gene: -; J gene: TRBJ1-2; CDR3 protein: CASSLENSYGYTF
V gene: TRBV5-4; D gene: TRBD2; J gene: TRBJ2-2; CDR3 protein: CASRPTSGSGTGELFF
V gene: TRBV9; D gene: -; J gene: TRBJ1-5; CDR3 protein: CASSAGSRDQPQHF
V gene: TRBV5-4; D gene: -; J gene: TRBJ1-6; CDR3 protein: CASSPRPDGNSPLHF
V gene: TRBV19; D gene: -; J gene: TRBJ2-3; CDR3 protein: CASSLSTNTDTQYF
V gene: TRBV7-9; D gene: TRBD1; J gene: TRBJ1-6; CDR3 protein: CASSTTGGRPHLHF
V gene: TRBV25-1; D gene: -; J gene: TRBJ1-2; CDR3 protein: CASNPGQLANYGYTF
V gene: TRBV28; D gene: -; J gene: TRBJ2-7; CDR3 protein: CASSLPRETPDEQYF
V gene: TRBV7-2; D gene: -; J gene: TRBJ1-4; CDR3 protein: CASSLDAFNEKLFF
V gene: TRBV5-6; D gene: -; J gene: TRBJ2-3; CDR3 protein: CASSLGAGTDTQYF
V gene: TRBV19; D gene: TRBD2; J gene: TRBJ2-1; CDR3 protein: CASSYRGRTSGRYNEQFF
V gene: TRBV5-6; D gene: TRBD1; J gene: TRBJ2-7; CDR3 protein: CASSGGTGNYEQYF
V gene: TRBV18; D gene: TRBD1; J gene: TRBJ1-2; CDR3 protein: CASSPQPGQGYGYTF
V gene: TRBV6-1; D gene: -; J gene: TRBJ2-7; CDR3 protein: CASSESGTANTQYF
V gene: TRBV28; D gene: -; J gene: TRBJ2-7; CDR3 protein: CASFRGANDYEQYF
V gene: TRBV28; D gene: -; J gene: TRBJ2-1; CDR3 protein: CASSFRGQGPYNEQFF
V gene: TRBV11-2; D gene: -; J gene: TRBJ1-2; CDR3 protein: CASSLGAGSYGYTF
V gene: TRBV9; D gene: TRBD1; J gene: TRBJ1-5; CDR3 protein: CASSVGQGAAQPQHF
V gene: TRBV5-6; D gene: TRBD1; J gene: TRBJ1-5; CDR3 protein: CASSTAGGNQPQHF
V gene: TRBV27; D gene: TRBD1; J gene: TRBJ2-7; CDR3 protein: CASSTGGSRYEQYF
V gene: TRBV6-5; D gene: TRBD1; J gene: TRBJ2-1; CDR3 protein: CASSYDGTGLNNEQFF
V gene: TRBV9; D gene: -; J gene: TRBJ2-1; CDR3 protein: CASRASEGSYNEQFF
V gene: TRBV10-3; D gene: TRBD1; J gene: TRBJ2-3; CDR3 protein: CAISEPGQGGIDTQYF
V gene: TRBV6-5; D gene: TRBD1; J gene: TRBJ2-7; CDR3 protein: CASSGHRGTYEQYF
V gene: TRBV7-9; D gene: -; J gene: TRBJ2-1; CDR3 protein: CASSLGGDEQFF
V gene: TRBV28; D gene: TRBD1; J gene: TRBJ2-7; CDR3 protein: CASSPRGTHEQYF
V gene: TRBV9; D gene: TRBD1; J gene: TRBJ1-3; CDR3 protein: CASSVVGQGVAGNTIYF
V gene: TRBV28; D gene: -; J gene: TRBJ1-1; CDR3 protein: CASSQRGGIVMNTEAFF
V gene: TRBV2; D gene: TRBD1; J gene: TRBJ1-5; CDR3 protein: CASRPQGATLTSNQPQHF
V gene: TRBV7-8; D gene: -; J gene: TRBJ2-7; CDR3 protein: CASSLAGESSYEQYF
V gene: TRBV2; D gene: -; J gene: TRBJ2-4; CDR3 protein: CAGQPSRPAKNIQYF
V gene: TRBV11-2; D gene: -; J gene: TRBJ2-5; CDR3 protein: CASSLEVFPGTQYF
V gene: TRBV6-9; D gene: -; J gene: TRBJ1-2; CDR3 protein: CASGSPRRPVGGYTF
V gene: TRBV7-9; D gene: TRBD2; J gene: TRBJ2-2; CDR3 protein: CASRPAGGRGTGELFF
V gene: TRBV5-4; D gene: TRBD2; J gene: TRBJ2-2; CDR3 protein: CASSLDVTSVNTGELFF
V gene: TRBV9; D gene: -; J gene: TRBJ1-1; CDR3 protein: CASSVALNTEAFF
V gene: TRBV7-7; D gene: -; J gene: TRBJ2-6; CDR3 protein: CASSLGGGGAGANVLTF
V gene: TRBV4-3; D gene: -; J gene: TRBJ2-5; CDR3 protein: CASSQDRSGLGEQYF
V gene: TRBV7-3; D gene: -; J gene: TRBJ2-1; CDR3 protein: CASSPLGVDNEQFF